Shown below are 26 T cell receptor beta chains from a single sample sequenced in a study of CD8 T cells in ankylosing spondylitis (dated by TCRdb to about 2017). The library was generated by 5' RACE. The data were produced on an Illumina HiSeq 2500. The public sequencing data were trimmed at Q25 with fastp and processed into clonotypes with MiXCR by TCRdb, which kept only in-frame beta chains. Each record represents a unique CDR3 protein, reported with the most common genes and DNA among its rows. In all, the sample holds approximately 220,000 distinct CDR3 sequences, and around 24% of those were seen once. Roughly 6.7% of the sample is held by the ten biggest clonotypes. Sequenced sample: blood, either unsorted or a sorted T cell fraction (not recorded which). The receptors were sampled from a male donor with ankylosing spondylitis or in good health (not recorded which).

J is TRBJ2-5 and V is TRBV12-3 or TRBV12-4; D is ambiguous. The CDR3 has 14 amino acids. V was shortened by 1 base and J by 1 base, with 7 bases between the two germline ends. Here the CDR3 DNA reads TGTGCCAGCAGTTTAGGGGGTCTCCAAGAGACCCAGTACTTC. Translated: CASSLGGLQETQYF.

The chain employs TRBV7-6 and TRBJ2-7; 9 bases match TRBD2. The V and J ends lost 5 bases and 3 bases, in that order; junction bases with no gene match: 11. This CDR3 is built from 16 residues. CDR1 is SGHVS and CDR2 is FNYEAQ in the germline V gene. In DNA form, the CDR3 reads TGTGCCAGCAGCCGGGTAGCGGGAGAGTCGGGCTACGAGCAGTACTTC. Its translation: CASSRVAGESGYEQYF.

This clonotype was recorded many times. The V call is TRBV6-1, the J call TRBJ1-2; TRBD1 agrees at 8 bases. V lost 6 bases to trimming and J lost 4 bases; unmatched junction nucleotides: 7. This CDR3 contains 14 residues. Germline CDR1 reads MNHNS; CDR2 reads SASEGT. CDR3 sequence reads: CASRPGQGGYGYTF. CDR3 DNA: TGTGCCAGCAGGCCCGGACAGGGAGGCTATGGCTACACCTTC.

This clonotype was counted ten times or more. V usage is TRBV7-3 and J usage is TRBJ1-1; no reliable D call. Looked up from germline, CDR1 is SGHTA and CDR2 is FQGTGA. The CDR3 loop spans 13 amino acids. With 2 bases removed from V and 3 bases from J, the gap between germline ends came to 7 bases. The CDR3 region has the DNA TGTGCCAGCAGCTTATCACTGGACACTGAAGCTTTCTTT. Translated: CASSLSLDTEAFF. The complete variable domain, with remaining parts taken from reference TRBV7-3 and TRBJ1-1, reads GAGVSQTPSNKVTEKGKYVELRCDPISGHTALYWYRQSLGQGPEFLIYFQGTGAADDSGLPNDRFFAVRPEGSVSTLKIQRTERGDSAVYLCASSLSLDTEAFFGQGTRLTVV.

This chain connects TRBV6-5 to TRBJ2-1; D remains unclear. The CDR3 length is 12 residues. Trimming pared 7 bases from V and 6 bases from J, leaving 10 bases between. Per the germline V gene, CDR1 is MNHEY and CDR2 is SVGAGI. The CDR3 sequence: CASTDPINEQFF. The CDR3 DNA sequence: TGTGCCAGCACCGACCCCATCAATGAGCAGTTCTTC.

This clonotype was detected ten times or more. V usage is TRBV6-5 and J usage is TRBJ1-1; TRBD1 is a possible D gene (5 bases). This CDR3 spans 15 amino acids. The V gene lost 0 bases and the J gene lost 4 bases, with 12 bases spanning the gap. Germline CDR1 and CDR2: MNHEY and SVGAGI. CDR3 sequence reads: CASSYSYRSITEAFF. DNA of the CDR3: TGTGCCAGCAGTTACTCGTACAGGTCGATCACTGAAGCTTTCTTT.

V is TRBV29-1 and J is TRBJ2-1; D is uncertain. The ends were cut back, 2 bases at V and 3 bases at J, with 2 bases in the middle. Germline CDR1 SQVTM, CDR2 ANQGSEA. This CDR3 spans 11 amino acids. This CDR3 reads CSVENYNEQFF. CDR3 in DNA: TGCAGCGTTGAAAACTACAATGAGCAGTTCTTC.

The J gene is TRBJ2-3, the V gene TRBV6-5; the D gene is possibly TRBD1 (5 bases). CDR1 MNHEY and CDR2 SVGAGI come from the germline V gene. The V gene lost 8 bases and the J gene lost 2 bases, with 11 bases spanning the gap. The CDR3 spans 13 residues. For the CDR3, the DNA is TGTGCCAGCCGTTGGGGCATCACAGATACGCAGTATTTT. It codes for CASRWGITDTQYF.

This clonotype appeared many times. The chain carries TRBV7-2 and TRBJ2-1; D gene uncertain. The CDR3 totals 17 residues. Germline assignment: CDR1 SGHTA and CDR2 FQGNSA. V lost 4 bases to trimming and J lost 4 bases, with 20 bases between them. The CDR3 DNA is TGTGCCAGCAGCTCCGGGCCCGCGAGTAGCTGGTACAATGAGCAGTTCTTC. This sequence encodes CASSSGPASSWYNEQFF.

The V gene is TRBV12-3 or TRBV12-4, the J gene TRBJ2-5; D gene unclear. The CDR3 is made up of 15 amino acids. Trimming stripped 5 bases from V and 5 bases from J, with 18 bases between. The CDR3: CASSQATVRRETQYF. The DNA of the CDR3 is TGTGCCAGCAGTCAAGCGACGGTCCGGCGGGAGACCCAGTACTTC.

The table lists this clonotype with many counts. This sequence joins TRBV6-5 and TRBJ2-5; tentative D call: TRBD2 (6 bases). This CDR3 comprises 14 residues. In germline, CDR1 is MNHEY, CDR2 SVGAGI. The V gene lost 0 bases and the J gene lost 2 bases, with 7 bases spanning the gap. CDR3 sequence reads: CASSYSRGQETQYF. For the CDR3, the DNA is TGTGCCAGCAGTTACTCTCGGGGGCAAGAGACCCAGTACTTC.

The sample holds a few counts of this clonotype. The genes are TRBV12-3 or TRBV12-4 and TRBJ2-6; D gene ambiguous. V lost 4 bases and J lost 2, with 3 bases in between. The CDR3 has 13 residues. The CDR3 reads CASSYAGANVLTF. The CDR3 DNA reads as TGTGCCAGCAGTTATGCTGGGGCCAACGTCCTGACTTTC.

This clonotype has a count of ten or more. V usage is TRBV18 and J usage is TRBJ1-3; D is perhaps TRBD1 (6 bases). The V end was cut by 6 bases, the J end by 1 base, with 10 bases between. The CDR3 covers 14 residues. The germline V gene encodes CDR1 KGHSH and CDR2 LQKENI. The CDR3 spells CASSTGESGNTIYF. DNA of the CDR3: TGTGCCAGCTCGACAGGAGAGTCTGGAAACACCATATATTTT. Full variable domain (rest looked up from reference TRBV18 and TRBJ1-3): NAGVMQNPRHLVRRRGQEARLRCSPMKGHSHVYWYRQLPEEGLKFMVYLQKENIIDESGMPKERFSAEFPKEGPSILRIQQVVRGDSAAYFCASSTGESGNTIYFGEGSWLTVV.

This clonotype was seen a handful of times. V usage is TRBV20-1 and J usage is TRBJ1-4, with a tentative D call TRBD1 (6 bases). The length of the CDR3 is 15 residues. Germline CDR1 and CDR2: DFQATT and SNEGSKA (reference sequence). The V gene lost 1 base and the J gene lost 5 bases, with 14 bases spanning the gap. CDR3 in amino acids: CSARGGPGENEKLFF. The CDR3 DNA sequence: TGCAGTGCTAGAGGGGGGCCCGGGGAGAATGAAAAACTGTTTTTT.

This clonotype showed up many times. The chain recombines TRBV20-1 with TRBJ1-2; the D is unclear. CDR1 DFQATT and CDR2 SNEGSKA come from the germline V gene (reference sequence). The V and J ends lost 5 bases and 0 bases respectively, with 7 bases between them. The CDR3 extends over 12 amino acids. The CDR3: CSASDANYGYTF. The CDR3 region has the DNA TGCAGTGCTTCCGACGCTAACTATGGCTACACCTTC.

The J gene is TRBJ2-1, the V gene TRBV20-1, with 10 positions matching TRBD2. This CDR3 is 16 amino acids long. With 0 bases clipped from V and 0 bases from J, the junction kept 2 bases outside the gene matches. The germline V gene has CDR1 DFQATT and CDR2 SNEGSKA (reference sequence). The CDR3 DNA sequence: TGCAGTGCTAGAGATAGCGGGAGGAACTCCTACAATGAGCAGTTCTTC. This encodes CSARDSGRNSYNEQFF.

This clonotype has a count of ten or more. The chain combines TRBV5-5 with TRBJ2-7; possible D gene TRBD2, 6 bases. Trimming pared 2 bases from V and 6 bases from J, leaving 9 bases between. Germline V CDR1 and CDR2: SGHKS, YYEKEE (reference sequence). The CDR3 is 12 residues long. In nucleotides, the CDR3 is TGTGCCAGCAGCTTTCGAGCGGGCGAGCAGTACTTC. This sequence encodes CASSFRAGEQYF.

This clonotype has a handful of counts. The V gene is TRBV7-3, the J gene TRBJ2-3; TRBD1 agrees at 10 bases. The CDR3 contains 14 residues. The junction had 6 bases not matched to a gene; V was cut back by 7 bases and J by 5 bases. Germline V CDR1 and CDR2: SGHTA, FQGTGA. The CDR3 DNA reads as TGTGCCAGCAAAAAGGGGACAGGGGAAGATACGCAGTATTTT. It encodes CASKKGTGEDTQYF.

In its sample, this clonotype was seen many times. The rearrangement links TRBV10-3 to TRBJ2-7; TRBD1 is a possible D gene (5 bases). CDR1 is ENHRY, CDR2 SYGVKD, per germline. The ends were cut back, 8 bases at V and 0 bases at J, with 11 bases in the middle. The CDR3 has 13 amino acids. CDR3 sequence: CAILQDPSYEQYF. The CDR3 DNA is TGTGCCATCCTACAGGACCCCTCCTACGAGCAGTACTTC.

The V gene is TRBV7-8, the J gene TRBJ2-7; weak D call: TRBD1 (6 bases). Between the trimmed V and J ends, which lost 5 bases and 4 bases, there was a span of 18 bases. The germline V gene has CDR1 SGHVS and CDR2 FQNEAQ. The CDR3 runs to 15 residues. CDR3 in amino acids: CASSPGTRALYEQYF. CDR3 sequence (DNA): TGTGCCAGCAGCCCCGGGACAAGGGCCCTATACGAGCAGTACTTC.

The rearrangement joins TRBV12-3 or TRBV12-4 to TRBJ2-1; 10 bases agree with TRBD1. CDR3 size: 15 residues. With V trimmed by 3 bases and J by 7 bases, 6 bases remained unmatched. The chain's CDR3 is CASSFRDRGRNEQFF. The CDR3 region has the DNA TGTGCCAGCAGTTTCCGGGACAGGGGTCGAAATGAGCAGTTCTTC.

A few counts support this clonotype. The chain joins TRBV6-5 to TRBJ2-7; D is possibly TRBD1 (6 bases). The germline V gene has CDR1 MNHEY and CDR2 SVGAGI. The CDR3 length is 14 residues. The V end lost 2 bases, the J end lost 1 base, and 9 bases lay between the germline ends. CDR3 nucleotide sequence: TGTGCCAGCAGTTACCTCAGGGGATCCTACGAGCAGTACTTC. Its translation is CASSYLRGSYEQYF.

This clonotype was seen only a few times. CDR3 residues: CASSFQDQETQYF. CDR3 bases: TGCGCCAGCAGCTTTCAGGACCAAGAGACCCAGTACTTC. V and J are TRBV5-1 and TRBJ2-5; D not certain. Trimming took 2 bases from V and 0 from J, leaving 5 bases between them. The germline CDR1 and CDR2 sequences are SGHRS and YFSETQ. This CDR3 spans 13 amino acids.

V is TRBV6-1 and J is TRBJ1-1; the D is unclear. The germline CDR1 and CDR2 sequences are MNHNS and SASEGT. This CDR3 is built from 13 residues. The V and J ends lost 7 bases and 4 bases respectively, with 13 bases between them. The CDR3, as DNA: TGTGCCAGCACACGCGGTCTAAGCACTGAAGCTTTCTTT. This sequence encodes CASTRGLSTEAFF.

The chain is built from TRBV7-2 and TRBJ2-1, with unresolved D. The CDR3 is made up of 15 amino acids. Germline loops: CDR1 SGHTA, CDR2 FQGNSA. Trimming stripped 2 bases from V and 0 bases from J, with 8 bases between. The CDR3 region is CASSLFPASYNEQFF. The CDR3 region has the DNA TGTGCCAGCAGCTTATTCCCGGCCTCCTACAATGAGCAGTTCTTC.

This chain uses TRBV12-3 or TRBV12-4 with TRBJ2-7; 9 bases align to TRBD2. The CDR3 spans 15 residues. With V trimmed by 6 bases and J by 4 bases, 10 bases remained unmatched. The DNA of the CDR3 is TGTGCCAGCAGCCAGGCTAGCGGGAAGGGTTACGAGCAGTACTTC. Translated: CASSQASGKGYEQYF.